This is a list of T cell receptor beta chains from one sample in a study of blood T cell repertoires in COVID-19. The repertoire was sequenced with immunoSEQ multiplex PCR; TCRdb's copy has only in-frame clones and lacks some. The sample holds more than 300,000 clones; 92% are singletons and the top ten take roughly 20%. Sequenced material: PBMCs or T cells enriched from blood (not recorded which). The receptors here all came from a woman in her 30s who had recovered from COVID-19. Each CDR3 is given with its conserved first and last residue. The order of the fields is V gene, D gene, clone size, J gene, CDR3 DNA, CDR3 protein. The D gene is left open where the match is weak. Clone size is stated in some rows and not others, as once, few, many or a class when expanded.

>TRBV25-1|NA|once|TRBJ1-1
TGTGCCAGCAGCCGATCCCAGGACAGCTTAACAGCTTTCTTT
CASSRSQDSLTAFF
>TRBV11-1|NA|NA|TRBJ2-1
TGTGCCAGTACCCCGGAGGGGGCAGCATACAATGAGCAGTTCTTC
CASTPEGAAYNEQFF
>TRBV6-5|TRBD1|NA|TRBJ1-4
TGTGCCAGCAGTTACCAGGGGGTGGGTAATGAAAAACTGTTTTTT
CASSYQGVGNEKLFF
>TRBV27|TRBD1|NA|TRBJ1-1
TGTGCCAGCAGTCGATCCGGGACAGGGGGCCAAGCTTTCTTT
CASSRSGTGGQAFF
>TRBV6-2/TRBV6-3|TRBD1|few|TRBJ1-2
TGTGCCAGCAGTTCCCCGCGGGACAGAAAAAGTCGGTATGGCTACACCTTC
CASSSPRDRKSRYGYTF
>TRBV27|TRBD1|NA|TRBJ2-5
TGTGCCAGCAGTCGGCGTGCGAGGTCGCGGGACAGGGAGACCCAGTACTTC
CASSRRARSRDRETQYF
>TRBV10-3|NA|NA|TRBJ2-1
TGTGCCATCAGCAGGGTGGAGGGTGGCAATGAGCAGTTCTTC
CAISRVEGGNEQFF
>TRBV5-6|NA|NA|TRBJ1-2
TGTGCCAGCAGCACATTGGGCGACAGGGGCTACACCTTC
CASSTLGDRGYTF
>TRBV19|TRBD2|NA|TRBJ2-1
TGTGCCAGTCGGGGGGTCCGGTCCGGGACTAGCGGGACGGCCTACAATGAGCAGTTCTTC
CASRGVRSGTSGTAYNEQFF
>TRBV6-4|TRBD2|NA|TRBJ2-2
TGTGCCAGCTCACCGGGACTAGCGGGGAACACCGGGGAGCTGTTTTTT
CASSPGLAGNTGELFF
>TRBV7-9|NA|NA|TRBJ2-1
TGTGCCAGCAGTTTATCGAGCTCCTACAATGAGCAGTTCTTC
CASSLSSSYNEQFF
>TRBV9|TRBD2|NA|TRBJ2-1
TGTGCCAGCAGCCCGTTGGGGGGGGCCTACAATGAGCAGTTCTTC
CASSPLGGAYNEQFF
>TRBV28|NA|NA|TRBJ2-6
TGTGCCAGCAGTGGTGACAGGACTGGGATTTGGTGGGCCAACGTCCTGACTTTC
CASSGDRTGIWWANVLTF
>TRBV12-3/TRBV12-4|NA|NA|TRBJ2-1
TGTGCCAGCAGTTATCTAGCGGAGCAGTTCTTC
CASSYLAEQFF
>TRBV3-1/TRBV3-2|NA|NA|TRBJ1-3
TGTGCCAGCAGCCCGCGCGTAAGCTCTGGAAACACCATATATTTT
CASSPRVSSGNTIYF
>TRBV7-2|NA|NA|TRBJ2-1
TGTGCCAGCGGCAATAACCTAGTCTACAATGAGCAGTTCTTC
CASGNNLVYNEQFF
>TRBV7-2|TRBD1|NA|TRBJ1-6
TGTGCCAGCAGCTTAGTGGAGACAGGGGGTTGGTCACCCCTCCACTTT
CASSLVETGGWSPLHF
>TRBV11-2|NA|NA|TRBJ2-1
TGTGCCAGCAGCTTCTTTAGCCGGAGGGGCGAGAATGAGCAGTTCTTC
CASSFFSRRGENEQFF
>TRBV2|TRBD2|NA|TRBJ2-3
TGTGCCAGCGGATTATCGACTAGCGGGGGGGAGGCAGATACGCAGTATTTT
CASGLSTSGGEADTQYF
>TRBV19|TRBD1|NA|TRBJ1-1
TGTGCCGCGGGACAGGGGGCTGGAGCTTTCTTT
CAAGQGAGAFF
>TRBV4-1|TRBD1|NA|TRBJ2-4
TGCGCCAGCAGCCAAGATTGGAGCCGGGACAGCCGAAACATTCAGTACTTC
CASSQDWSRDSRNIQYF
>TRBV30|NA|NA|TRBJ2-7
TGTGCCTGGAGGCTCCCGGGACTTCTCTACGAGCAGTACTTC
CAWRLPGLLYEQYF
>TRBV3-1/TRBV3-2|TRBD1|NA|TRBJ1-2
TGTGCCAGCCGGGGGACAGGGGCCTATGGCTACACCTTC
CASRGTGAYGYTF
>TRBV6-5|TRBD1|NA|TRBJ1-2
TGTGCCAGCAGCACAACAGGGGTTGGCTACACCTTC
CASSTTGVGYTF
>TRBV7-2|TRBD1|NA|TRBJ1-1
TGTGCCAGCAGTTCCCAGGGGGCCCACACTGAAGCTTTCTTT
CASSSQGAHTEAFF
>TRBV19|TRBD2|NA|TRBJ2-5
TGTGCCAGTAGTATCGGCTCTAGCGGGAGGCCAGTATACTTC
CASSIGSSGRPVYF
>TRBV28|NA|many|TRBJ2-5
TGTGCCAGCACCTCTTTCCAAGAGACCCAGTACTTC
CASTSFQETQYF
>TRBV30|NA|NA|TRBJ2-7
TGTGCCTGGAGTGTAGCCGGCTACGAGCAGTACTTC
CAWSVAGYEQYF
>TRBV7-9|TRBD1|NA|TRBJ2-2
TGTGCCAGCAGCCGATATCTCCGTGCCAGGGGGAGAACCGGGGAGCTGTTTTTT
CASSRYLRARGRTGELFF
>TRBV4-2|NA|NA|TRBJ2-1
TGTGCCAGCAGCCAGGAGACTGGTGAGCAGTTCTTC
CASSQETGEQFF
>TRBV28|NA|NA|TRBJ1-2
TGTGCCAGCAAAACAGGGTCTTATGGCTACACCTTC
CASKTGSYGYTF
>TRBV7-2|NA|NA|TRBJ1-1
TGTGCCAGCAGCTTATACCTAAAAGATGAAGCTTTCTTT
CASSLYLKDEAFF
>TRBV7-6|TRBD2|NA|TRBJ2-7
TGTGCCAGCAGCCCCGGGACTAGCGGGACCTACGAGCAGTACTTC
CASSPGTSGTYEQYF
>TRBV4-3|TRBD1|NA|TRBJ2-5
TGCGCCAGCAGCCAAGATTGGCGACAGGGCACGTACCAAGAGACCCAGTACTTC
CASSQDWRQGTYQETQYF
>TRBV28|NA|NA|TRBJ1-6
TGTGCCAGCACGCGACAGTTACATAATTCACCCCTCCACTTT
CASTRQLHNSPLHF
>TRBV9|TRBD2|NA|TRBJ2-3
TGTGCCAGCAGCGTAGCTAGCGGTAGCACAGATACGCAGTATTTT
CASSVASGSTDTQYF
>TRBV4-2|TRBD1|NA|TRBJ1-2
TGTGCCAGCAGCCAAGTCGCGGGGGACAGGGACTACTATGGCTACACCTTC
CASSQVAGDRDYYGYTF
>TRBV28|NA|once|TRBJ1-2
TGTGCCAGCAGTTACAGCTCCTCTAACTATGGCTACACCTTC
CASSYSSSNYGYTF
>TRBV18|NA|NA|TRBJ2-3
TGTGCCAGCTCACCTATTCGGGACACTAGCACAGATACGCAGTATTTT
CASSPIRDTSTDTQYF
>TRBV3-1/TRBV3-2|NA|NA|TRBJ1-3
TGTGCCAGCAGCCACCCACCGGGACTTAGCTCTGGAAACACCATATATTTT
CASSHPPGLSSGNTIYF
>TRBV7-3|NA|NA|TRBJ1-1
TGTGCCAGCAGCTCTGCCGGGTCAATGAACACTGAAGCTTTCTTT
CASSSAGSMNTEAFF
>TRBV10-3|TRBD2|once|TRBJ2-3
TGTGCCATCAGTGTTCTGACTGGCGGGAGTGCGCAGTATTTT
CAISVLTGGSAQYF
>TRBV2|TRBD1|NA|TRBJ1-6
TGTGCCAGCAGGGACAGGGGGTTTTCACCCCTCCACTTT
CASRDRGFSPLHF
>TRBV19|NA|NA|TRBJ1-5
TGTGCCAGTAGTCCCCGGGAGCAGCGGGAATATAGCAATCAGCCCCAGCATTTT
CASSPREQREYSNQPQHF
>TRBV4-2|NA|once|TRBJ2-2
TGTGCCAGCAGCCAAGAGTGGCAGGGCGAATCGAACACCGGGGAGCTGTTTTTT
CASSQEWQGESNTGELFF
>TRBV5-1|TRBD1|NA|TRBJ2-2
TGCGCCAGCCACCGGGACAGCAACACCGGGGAGCTGTTTTTT
CASHRDSNTGELFF
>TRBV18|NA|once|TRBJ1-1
TGTGCCAGCTCACCGACAGACATGAACACTGAAGCTTTCTTT
CASSPTDMNTEAFF
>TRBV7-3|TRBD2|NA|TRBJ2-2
TGTGCCAGCAGGTCGGGGGGACTAGCGGGGCCCGGGGAGCTGTTTTTT
CASRSGGLAGPGELFF
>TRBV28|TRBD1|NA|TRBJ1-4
TGTGCCAGCAGTTCCGAGGGACAGGGAAATGAAAAACTGTTTTTT
CASSSEGQGNEKLFF
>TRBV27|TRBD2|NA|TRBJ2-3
TGTGCCAGCAGTCGTACGCTCGTGAGGCAGTTTACTAGCGGGAGGAGCACAGATACGCAGTATTTT
CASSRTLVRQFTSGRSTDTQYF
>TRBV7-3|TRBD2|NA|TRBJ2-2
TGTGCCAGCAGCTTAGGGACTAGCGGGTCCCTGGGGACCGGGGAGCTGTTTTTT
CASSLGTSGSLGTGELFF
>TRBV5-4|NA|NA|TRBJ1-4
TGTGCCAGCAGCCGTTCCAACAAGGGGAGGACTAATGAAAAACTGTTTTTT
CASSRSNKGRTNEKLFF
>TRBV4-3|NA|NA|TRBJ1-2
TGCGCCAGCAGCCAAGATAGGGCAGGGAACTATGGCTACACCTTC
CASSQDRAGNYGYTF
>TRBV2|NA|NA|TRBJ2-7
TGTGCCAGACGGGCGGCGGGGTCCTACGAGCAGTACTTC
CARRAAGSYEQYF
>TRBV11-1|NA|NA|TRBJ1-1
TGTGCCAGCAGCTTAGCACAGATGAACACTGAAGCTTTCTTT
CASSLAQMNTEAFF